This is a list of T cell receptor beta chains from one sample in a study of early T cells in non-severe SARS-CoV-2 infection. TCRdb independently ran MiXCR on the 5' RACE reads; one entry per CDR3 protein. Of tens of thousands of distinct CDR3 sequences listed, roughly 5% are singletons. Sequences were obtained from whole blood. Source of these receptors: an adult who was a healthcare worker with PCR-confirmed SARS-CoV-2 infection or an uninfected control (not recorded which). Each CDR3 is given with its conserved first and last residue. A D gene is named only where the DNA matches it firmly. For some rows the clone size is stated as once, few or many, or as a class when expanded; others skip it.

D	V	size	J	CDR3	DNA
.	TRBV18	.	TRBJ1-4	CASSPSGREKLFF	TGTGCCAGCTCACCATCGGGGAGGGAAAAACTGTTTTTT
TRBD1	TRBV29-1	many	TRBJ2-2	CSVTGGTGELFF	TGCAGCGTTACAGGGGGCACCGGGGAGCTGTTTTTT
.	TRBV3-1	many	TRBJ2-1	CASSQGDEQFF	TGTGCCAGCAGCCAAGGGGATGAGCAGTTCTTC
.	TRBV12-3/TRBV12-4	many	TRBJ2-3	CASSATGTDTQYF	TGTGCCAGCAGCGCTACAGGGACAGATACGCAGTATTTT
.	TRBV28	.	TRBJ2-3	CASSMERRATFGHTQYF	TGTGCCAGCAGTATGGAAAGGCGGGCGACCTTTGGGCATACGCAGTATTTT
.	TRBV2	.	TRBJ2-2	CASRAAGTGELFF	TGTGCCAGCAGGGCAGCTGGTACCGGGGAGCTGTTTTTT
.	TRBV7-9	few	TRBJ2-7	CASSLVTGNDEQYF	TGTGCCAGCAGCTTAGTGACGGGAAACGACGAGCAGTACTTC
.	TRBV12-3/TRBV12-4	many	TRBJ1-5	CASSRGTEAHQPQHF	TGTGCCAGCAGTAGGGGGACCGAGGCGCATCAGCCCCAGCATTTT
TRBD2	TRBV6-5	many	TRBJ2-5	CASSGGTAGGETQYF	TGTGCCAGCAGCGGCGGGACCGCCGGGGGGGAGACCCAGTACTTC
TRBD2	TRBV11-2	few	TRBJ2-5	CASSYTSGQETQYF	TGTGCCAGCAGCTACACTAGCGGTCAAGAGACCCAGTACTTC
.	TRBV6-2/TRBV6-3	many	TRBJ2-2	CASSRSTIGELFF	TGTGCCAGCAGTCGATCGACTATCGGGGAGCTGTTTTTT
TRBD2	TRBV6-6	many	TRBJ2-1	CASIDGAAGTNEQFF	TGTGCCAGCATCGACGGGGCAGCGGGGACGAATGAGCAGTTCTTC
.	TRBV7-2	many	TRBJ2-3	CASSRMAIPGDTQYF	TGTGCCAGCAGCCGAATGGCGATCCCTGGGGACACGCAGTATTTT
TRBD1	TRBV7-2	many	TRBJ1-2	CASSLVWTGDGYTF	TGTGCCAGCAGCTTAGTTTGGACAGGGGATGGCTACACCTTC
.	TRBV4-2	many	TRBJ1-4	CASSQAARVATNEKLFF	TGTGCCAGCAGCCAAGCGGCGCGTGTTGCAACTAATGAAAAACTGTTTTTT
TRBD1	TRBV29-1	many	TRBJ1-1	CSADRDAGNTEAFF	TGCAGCGCGGACAGGGACGCGGGGAACACTGAAGCTTTCTTT
TRBD1	TRBV6-1	many	TRBJ2-7	CASSTGTGVREQYF	TGTGCCAGCAGTACCGGGACAGGGGTCCGCGAGCAGTACTTC
.	TRBV7-9	few	TRBJ1-2	CASSQRGAEINGYTF	TGTGCCAGCAGCCAAAGAGGGGCAGAAATCAATGGCTACACCTTC
.	TRBV7-9	few	TRBJ2-3	CASSRDEDTQYF	TGTGCCAGCAGCAGGGATGAAGATACGCAGTATTTT
.	TRBV4-2	many	TRBJ1-2	CASSQEDGGPNYGYTF	TGTGCCAGCAGCCAAGAGGACGGGGGGCCTAACTATGGCTACACCTTC
.	TRBV29-1	once	TRBJ2-2	CSADTGYNTGELFF	TGCAGCGCTGATACAGGGTATAACACCGGGGAGCTGTTTTTT
TRBD1	TRBV7-9	many	TRBJ2-2	CASRPQGDTGELFF	TGTGCCAGCAGACCCCAGGGGGACACCGGGGAGCTGTTTTTT
.	TRBV9	.	TRBJ2-3	CASSQTGDTDTQYF	TGTGCCAGCAGCCAAACGGGTGACACAGATACGCAGTATTTT
.	TRBV7-3	many	TRBJ2-7	CASSAGPNYEQYF	TGTGCCAGCAGCGCGGGTCCTAACTACGAGCAGTACTTC
TRBD2	TRBV20-1	many	TRBJ2-1	CSADSSGRASNEQFF	TGCAGTGCAGACTCTAGCGGGAGGGCCTCGAATGAGCAGTTCTTC
.	TRBV18	.	TRBJ1-4	CASSPQATNEKLFF	TGTGCCAGCTCACCACAGGCAACTAATGAAAAACTGTTTTTT